Listed below are T cell receptor beta chains from one sample, sequenced in a study of technical replicates of blood from a handful of donors. The assay was immunoSEQ multiplex PCR, and TCRdb's table has in-frame clones only and misses some. The table records 75,000 to 95,000 clones, 95% of them present only once. The material sequenced was T cells isolated from PBMCs. The receptor set was obtained from a human donor in good health. Each CDR3 is given with its conserved first and last residue. Fields, in order: J gene, D gene, V gene, clone size, CDR3 protein, CDR3 DNA. D genes are given only for firm matches. Not all rows give a size; the values are once, few, many and, for expanded clones, a class.

j_gene: TRBJ2-3
d_gene: -
v_gene: TRBV10-1
abundance: -
CDR3aa: CASSPNTDTQYF
CDR3nt: TGCGCCAGCAGCCCCAACACAGATACGCAGTATTTT

j_gene: TRBJ2-5
d_gene: -
v_gene: TRBV11-2
abundance: -
CDR3aa: CASSLFDGGIQETQYF
CDR3nt: TGTGCCAGCAGCTTATTTGATGGCGGAATCCAAGAGACCCAGTACTTC

j_gene: TRBJ2-3
d_gene: -
v_gene: TRBV2
abundance: -
CDR3aa: CASSDLQGDTQYF
CDR3nt: TGTGCCAGCAGTGATTTACAGGGAGATACGCAGTATTTT

j_gene: TRBJ2-5
d_gene: TRBD2
v_gene: TRBV2
abundance: -
CDR3aa: CASSGWLAGGQETQYF
CDR3nt: TGTGCCAGCAGTGGTTGGCTAGCGGGGGGCCAGGAGACCCAGTACTTC

j_gene: TRBJ2-5
d_gene: -
v_gene: TRBV9
abundance: -
CDR3aa: CASSVGAGMLETQYF
CDR3nt: TGTGCCAGCAGCGTGGGGGCCGGGATGTTAGAGACCCAGTACTTC

j_gene: TRBJ1-5
d_gene: TRBD1
v_gene: TRBV7-9
abundance: -
CDR3aa: CASSLTGGRGQPQHF
CDR3nt: TGTGCCAGCAGCCTAACAGGGGGGCGCGGTCAGCCCCAGCATTTT

j_gene: TRBJ2-7
d_gene: TRBD1
v_gene: TRBV4-1
abundance: -
CDR3aa: CASSQERDRPYEQYF
CDR3nt: TGCGCCAGCAGCCAAGAGCGGGACAGGCCTTACGAGCAGTACTTC

j_gene: TRBJ2-2
d_gene: TRBD1
v_gene: TRBV5-1
abundance: -
CDR3aa: CASSALAGGNTGELFF
CDR3nt: TGCGCCAGCAGCGCGCTGGCAGGGGGGAACACCGGGGAGCTGTTTTTT

j_gene: TRBJ2-7
d_gene: TRBD1
v_gene: TRBV6-5
abundance: -
CDR3aa: CASSYTGTGSSYEQYF
CDR3nt: TGTGCCAGCAGTTACACAGGGACAGGGTCTTCCTACGAGCAGTACTTC

j_gene: TRBJ2-3
d_gene: TRBD1
v_gene: TRBV2
abundance: once
CDR3aa: CASRDRGNADTQYF
CDR3nt: TGTGCCAGCAGAGACAGGGGGAATGCAGATACGCAGTATTTT

j_gene: TRBJ2-7
d_gene: TRBD2
v_gene: TRBV4-1
abundance: -
CDR3aa: CASSQGLAVLGEQYF
CDR3nt: TGCGCCAGCAGCCAGGGACTAGCGGTTTTGGGCGAGCAGTACTTC

j_gene: TRBJ1-3
d_gene: -
v_gene: TRBV9
abundance: -
CDR3aa: CASSVGGGSPIYF
CDR3nt: TGTGCCAGCAGCGTAGGGGGGGGGAGCCCCATATATTTT

j_gene: TRBJ2-3
d_gene: TRBD2
v_gene: TRBV7-9
abundance: -
CDR3aa: CATLRGGRDTQYF
CDR3nt: TGTGCCACCCTCCGCGGGGGGCGGGATACGCAGTATTTT

j_gene: TRBJ2-1
d_gene: TRBD2
v_gene: TRBV27
abundance: -
CDR3aa: CASSPPGLAGAASYNEQFF
CDR3nt: TGTGCCAGCAGTCCTCCGGGACTAGCGGGGGCTGCTTCCTACAATGAGCAGTTCTTC

j_gene: TRBJ1-2
d_gene: -
v_gene: TRBV6-4
abundance: -
CDR3aa: CASSPMGARYGYTF
CDR3nt: TGTGCCAGCAGCCCCATGGGGGCTCGGTATGGCTACACCTTC

j_gene: TRBJ2-6
d_gene: TRBD1
v_gene: TRBV4-1
abundance: -
CDR3aa: CASSQLRHGTGGSGANVLTF
CDR3nt: TGCGCCAGCAGCCAACTTAGACATGGGACAGGGGGCTCTGGGGCCAACGTCCTGACTTTC

j_gene: TRBJ2-1
d_gene: -
v_gene: TRBV4-1
abundance: -
CDR3aa: CASSQGPGGLYNEQFF
CDR3nt: TGCGCCAGCAGCCAAGGGCCAGGAGGGCTGTACAATGAGCAGTTCTTC

j_gene: TRBJ1-5
d_gene: -
v_gene: TRBV28
abundance: -
CDR3aa: CASSFPGGEPQHF
CDR3nt: TGTGCCAGCAGTTTCCCCGGGGGGGAGCCCCAGCATTTT

j_gene: TRBJ1-4
d_gene: TRBD1
v_gene: TRBV6-1
abundance: -
CDR3aa: CAGRQGGATNEKLFF
CDR3nt: TGTGCCGGCCGACAGGGGGGAGCAACTAATGAAAAACTGTTTTTT

j_gene: TRBJ2-7
d_gene: -
v_gene: TRBV21-1
abundance: -
CDR3aa: CASSARLAGSFYEQYF
CDR3nt: TGTGCCAGCAGCGCCCGACTAGCGGGTTCATTTTACGAGCAGTACTTC

j_gene: TRBJ1-3
d_gene: -
v_gene: TRBV28
abundance: -
CDR3aa: CASRDPQTGLYF
CDR3nt: TGTGCCAGCAGGGATCCCCAGACAGGTTTATATTTT

j_gene: TRBJ2-3
d_gene: TRBD2
v_gene: TRBV5-1
abundance: -
CDR3aa: CASSSPTSGRITDTQYF
CDR3nt: TGCGCCAGCAGCTCTCCGACTAGCGGGCGGATAACAGATACGCAGTATTTT

j_gene: TRBJ2-3
d_gene: -
v_gene: TRBV10-1
abundance: once
CDR3aa: CASSESSRTLLGDTQYF
CDR3nt: TGCGCCAGCAGTGAGTCGTCAAGGACACTTCTCGGAGATACGCAGTATTTT

j_gene: TRBJ1-1
d_gene: -
v_gene: TRBV6-1
abundance: -
CDR3aa: CASSATAPTEAFF
CDR3nt: TGTGCCAGCAGTGCTACAGCCCCGACTGAAGCTTTCTTT

j_gene: TRBJ2-3
d_gene: TRBD2
v_gene: TRBV9
abundance: -
CDR3aa: CASSVDPLAGITDTQYF
CDR3nt: TGTGCCAGCAGCGTCGACCCACTAGCGGGGATCACAGATACGCAGTATTTT

j_gene: TRBJ2-2
d_gene: -
v_gene: TRBV7-2
abundance: -
CDR3aa: CASSSRGLIGELFF
CDR3nt: TGTGCCAGCAGCTCTCGGGGGTTGATCGGGGAGCTGTTTTTT

j_gene: TRBJ2-7
d_gene: -
v_gene: TRBV6-5
abundance: -
CDR3aa: CASSFTGLPSSYEQYF
CDR3nt: TGTGCCAGCAGTTTTACTGGACTACCATCCTCCTACGAGCAGTACTTC

j_gene: TRBJ1-2
d_gene: -
v_gene: TRBV7-9
abundance: -
CDR3aa: CASSPISQGGYTF
CDR3nt: TGTGCCAGCAGTCCAATCTCGCAGGGAGGCTACACCTTC

j_gene: TRBJ1-5
d_gene: -
v_gene: TRBV2
abundance: -
CDR3aa: CASRTEPGGNQPQHF
CDR3nt: TGTGCCAGCAGAACCGAACCAGGGGGCAATCAGCCCCAGCATTTT

j_gene: TRBJ1-2
d_gene: -
v_gene: TRBV15
abundance: -
CDR3aa: CATTRGGYGYTF
CDR3nt: TGTGCCACAACTAGAGGTGGCTATGGCTACACCTTC

j_gene: TRBJ1-2
d_gene: -
v_gene: TRBV19
abundance: -
CDR3aa: CASNSGPTGVDGYTF
CDR3nt: TGTGCCAGTAACAGTGGGCCCACAGGAGTCGATGGCTACACCTTC

j_gene: TRBJ1-1
d_gene: -
v_gene: TRBV5-4
abundance: -
CDR3aa: CASSLGGWGNTEAFF
CDR3nt: TGTGCCAGCAGCTTAGGGGGTTGGGGGAACACTGAAGCTTTCTTT

j_gene: TRBJ2-7
d_gene: -
v_gene: TRBV5-6
abundance: -
CDR3aa: CASSLGREQYF
CDR3nt: TGTGCCAGCAGCTTGGGGCGGGAGCAGTACTTC

j_gene: TRBJ1-1
d_gene: -
v_gene: TRBV7-9
abundance: -
CDR3aa: CASTEGRANTEAFF
CDR3nt: TGTGCCAGCACCGAGGGCCGGGCGAACACTGAAGCTTTCTTT

j_gene: TRBJ2-7
d_gene: -
v_gene: TRBV9
abundance: -
CDR3aa: CASSVADSSYEQYF
CDR3nt: TGTGCCAGCAGCGTCGCGGACAGCTCCTACGAGCAGTACTTC

j_gene: TRBJ2-7
d_gene: TRBD1
v_gene: TRBV11-3
abundance: -
CDR3aa: CASSSRDSNYEQYF
CDR3nt: TGTGCCAGCAGCTCAAGGGACAGCAACTACGAGCAGTACTTC

j_gene: TRBJ2-7
d_gene: TRBD1
v_gene: TRBV7-9
abundance: -
CDR3aa: CASVSDRGPYEQYF
CDR3nt: TGTGCCAGCGTTTCTGACAGGGGACCTTACGAGCAGTACTTC

j_gene: TRBJ2-1
d_gene: -
v_gene: TRBV20-1
abundance: -
CDR3aa: CSAASGHEQFF
CDR3nt: TGCAGTGCTGCTTCGGGACACGAGCAGTTCTTC

j_gene: TRBJ2-2
d_gene: TRBD1
v_gene: TRBV19
abundance: -
CDR3aa: CASTPETGKNTGELFF
CDR3nt: TGTGCCAGTACCCCCGAGACAGGGAAAAACACCGGGGAGCTGTTTTTT

j_gene: TRBJ2-5
d_gene: -
v_gene: TRBV6-1
abundance: once
CDR3aa: CASSAGEQETQYF
CDR3nt: TGTGCCAGCAGTGCTGGAGAACAAGAGACCCAGTACTTC

j_gene: TRBJ2-7
d_gene: TRBD1
v_gene: TRBV6-1
abundance: -
CDR3aa: CASSETRWVRDRSYEQYF
CDR3nt: TGTGCCAGCAGTGAAACTAGATGGGTACGGGACAGATCCTACGAGCAGTACTTC

j_gene: TRBJ1-5
d_gene: TRBD1
v_gene: TRBV7-9
abundance: -
CDR3aa: CASSALTGGVIQPQHF
CDR3nt: TGTGCCAGCAGCGCACTGACAGGGGGCGTCATTCAGCCCCAGCATTTT

j_gene: TRBJ2-3
d_gene: -
v_gene: TRBV6-1
abundance: -
CDR3aa: CASSGRGTDTQYF
CDR3nt: TGTGCCAGCAGCGGTCGGGGGACGGATACGCAGTATTTT

j_gene: TRBJ2-7
d_gene: -
v_gene: TRBV7-2
abundance: -
CDR3aa: CASSSTSQYEQYF
CDR3nt: TGTGCCAGCAGCTCGACTTCCCAATACGAGCAGTACTTC

j_gene: TRBJ2-7
d_gene: -
v_gene: TRBV9
abundance: -
CDR3aa: CASSASGGGSYEQYF
CDR3nt: TGTGCCAGCAGCGCCTCCGGAGGCGGATCCTACGAGCAGTACTTC

j_gene: TRBJ2-4
d_gene: TRBD1
v_gene: TRBV18
abundance: -
CDR3aa: CASSPYSTGDQNIQYF
CDR3nt: TGTGCCAGCTCACCCTACTCGACAGGGGATCAAAACATTCAGTACTTC

j_gene: TRBJ2-7
d_gene: -
v_gene: TRBV27
abundance: -
CDR3aa: CASREIVSSYEQYF
CDR3nt: TGTGCCAGCAGAGAAATTGTGAGCTCCTACGAGCAGTACTTC

j_gene: TRBJ2-7
d_gene: -
v_gene: TRBV14
abundance: -
CDR3aa: CASSQKGRAVYEQYF
CDR3nt: TGTGCCAGCAGCCAAAAGGGCAGGGCTGTCTACGAGCAGTACTTC

j_gene: TRBJ1-2
d_gene: TRBD1
v_gene: TRBV4-1
abundance: -
CDR3aa: CASRHPGQPYGYTF
CDR3nt: TGCGCCAGCAGGCACCCGGGACAGCCGTATGGCTACACCTTC

j_gene: TRBJ1-4
d_gene: TRBD1
v_gene: TRBV19
abundance: -
CDR3aa: CASNFYVGQGNEKLFF
CDR3nt: TGTGCCAGTAATTTCTATGTGGGACAGGGAAACGAAAAACTGTTTTTT

j_gene: TRBJ1-1
d_gene: -
v_gene: TRBV5-4
abundance: -
CDR3aa: CASLAGHRAFF
CDR3nt: TGTGCCAGCCTGGCAGGACATCGGGCTTTCTTT

j_gene: TRBJ2-7
d_gene: -
v_gene: TRBV5-1
abundance: -
CDR3aa: CASSSGLALSYEQYF
CDR3nt: TGCGCCAGCAGCAGTGGTCTAGCCCTCTCCTACGAGCAGTACTTC

j_gene: TRBJ2-3
d_gene: -
v_gene: TRBV15
abundance: -
CDR3aa: CATKKGFSGFSTDTQYF
CDR3nt: TGTGCCACCAAGAAGGGCTTCTCGGGGTTTAGCACAGATACGCAGTATTTT

j_gene: TRBJ1-1
d_gene: TRBD1
v_gene: TRBV5-1
abundance: -
CDR3aa: CASSFLPGQGNTEAFF
CDR3nt: TGCGCCAGCAGCTTCCTACCGGGACAGGGGAACACTGAAGCTTTCTTT

j_gene: TRBJ1-1
d_gene: TRBD1
v_gene: TRBV4-1
abundance: -
CDR3aa: CASSLRPGQGRSPSDF
CDR3nt: TGCGCCAGCAGCCTCCGGCCGGGACAGGGCCGGTCGCCATCGGACTTT

j_gene: TRBJ2-1
d_gene: -
v_gene: TRBV27
abundance: -
CDR3aa: CASSLNSGNEQFF
CDR3nt: TGTGCCAGCAGCTTAAATTCGGGCAATGAGCAGTTCTTC

j_gene: TRBJ2-7
d_gene: TRBD2
v_gene: TRBV6-6
abundance: -
CDR3aa: CASSPSGRGTYEQYF
CDR3nt: TGTGCCAGCAGCCCGAGCGGGAGAGGTACCTACGAGCAGTACTTC

j_gene: TRBJ2-3
d_gene: TRBD2
v_gene: TRBV5-6
abundance: -
CDR3aa: CASSLAVSRGEFTDTQYF
CDR3nt: TGTGCCAGCAGCTTGGCAGTCTCGCGGGGGGAATTCACAGATACGCAGTATTTT

j_gene: TRBJ1-1
d_gene: -
v_gene: TRBV4-2
abundance: -
CDR3aa: CASSQEPLGGLNTEAFF
CDR3nt: TGTGCCAGCAGCCAAGAGCCGCTGGGGGGATTGAACACTGAAGCTTTCTTT